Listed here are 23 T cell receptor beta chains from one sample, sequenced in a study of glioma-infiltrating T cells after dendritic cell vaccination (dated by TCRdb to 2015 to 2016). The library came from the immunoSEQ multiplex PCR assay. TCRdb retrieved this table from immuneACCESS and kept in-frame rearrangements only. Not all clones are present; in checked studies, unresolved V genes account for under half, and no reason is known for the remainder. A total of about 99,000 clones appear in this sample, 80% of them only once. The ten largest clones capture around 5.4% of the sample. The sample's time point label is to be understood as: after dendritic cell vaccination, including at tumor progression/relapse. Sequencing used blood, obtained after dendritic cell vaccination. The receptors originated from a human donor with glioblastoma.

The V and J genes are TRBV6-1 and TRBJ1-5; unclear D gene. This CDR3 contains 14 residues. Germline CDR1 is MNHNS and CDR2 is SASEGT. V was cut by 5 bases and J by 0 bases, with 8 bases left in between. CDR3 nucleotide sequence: TGTGCCAGCAGTATATCCCTTAGCAATCAGCCCCAGCATTTT. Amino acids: CASSISLSNQPQHF.

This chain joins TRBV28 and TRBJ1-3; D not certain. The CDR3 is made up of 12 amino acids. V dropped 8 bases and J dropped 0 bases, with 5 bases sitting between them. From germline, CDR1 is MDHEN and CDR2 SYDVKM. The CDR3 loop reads CASRSSGNTIYF. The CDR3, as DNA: TGTGCCAGCCGGAGCTCTGGAAACACCATATATTTT.

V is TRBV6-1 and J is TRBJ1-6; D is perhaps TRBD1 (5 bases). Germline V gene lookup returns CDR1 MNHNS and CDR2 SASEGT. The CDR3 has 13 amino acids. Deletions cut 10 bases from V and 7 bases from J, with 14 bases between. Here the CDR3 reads CATLQELNSPLHF. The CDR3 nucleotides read TGTGCCACCCTACAGGAGCTAAATTCACCCCTCCACTTT.

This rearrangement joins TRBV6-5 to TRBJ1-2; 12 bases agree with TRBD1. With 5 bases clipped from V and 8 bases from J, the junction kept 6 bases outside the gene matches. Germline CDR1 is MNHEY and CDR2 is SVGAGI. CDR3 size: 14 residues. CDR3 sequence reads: CASSRGQGAKGYTF. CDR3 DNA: TGTGCCAGCAGTCGGGGACAGGGGGCGAAAGGCTACACCTTC.

The CDR3: CASSRDTEAFF. The DNA for the CDR3 is TGTGCCAGCAGTCGAGACACTGAAGCTTTCTTT. The chain employs TRBV6-6 and TRBJ1-1, with D uncertain. The CDR3 consists of 11 residues. V lost 5 bases and J lost 3, with 4 bases in between. Germline CDR1 MNHNY, CDR2 SVGAGI (reference sequence).

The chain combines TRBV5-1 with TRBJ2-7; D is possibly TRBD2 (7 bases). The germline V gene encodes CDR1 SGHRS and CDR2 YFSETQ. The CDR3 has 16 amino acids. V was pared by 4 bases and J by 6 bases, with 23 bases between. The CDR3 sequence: CASSNIWGAGEGEQYF. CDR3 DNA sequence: TGCGCCAGCAGCAATATTTGGGGGGCGGGAGAAGGCGAGCAGTACTTC. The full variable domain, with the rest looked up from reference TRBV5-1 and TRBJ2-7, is KAGVTQTPRYLIKTRGQQVTLSCSPISGHRSVSWYQQTPGQGLQFLFEYFSETQRNKGNFPGRFSGRQFSNSRSEMNVSTLELGDSALYLCASSNIWGAGEGEQYFGPGTRLTVT.

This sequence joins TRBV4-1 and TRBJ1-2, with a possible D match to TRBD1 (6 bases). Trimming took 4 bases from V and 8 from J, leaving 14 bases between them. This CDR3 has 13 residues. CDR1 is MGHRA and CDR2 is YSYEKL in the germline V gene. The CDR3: CASSPQGLGGYTF. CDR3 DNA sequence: TGCGCCAGCAGCCCCCAGGGGCTAGGAGGCTACACCTTC.

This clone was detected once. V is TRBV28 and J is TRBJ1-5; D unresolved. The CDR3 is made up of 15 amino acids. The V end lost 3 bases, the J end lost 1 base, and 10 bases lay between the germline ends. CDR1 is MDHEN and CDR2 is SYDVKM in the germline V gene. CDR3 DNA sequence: TGTGCCAGCAGTTTCGGTAGTGTCAGCAATCAGCCCCAGCATTTT. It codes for CASSFGSVSNQPQHF.

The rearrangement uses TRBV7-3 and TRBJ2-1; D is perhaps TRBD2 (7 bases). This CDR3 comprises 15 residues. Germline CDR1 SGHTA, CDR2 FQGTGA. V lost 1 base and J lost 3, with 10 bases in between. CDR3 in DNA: TGTGCCAGCAGCTTAATCGGGGGGCTCTACAATGAGCAGTTCTTC. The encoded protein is CASSLIGGLYNEQFF.

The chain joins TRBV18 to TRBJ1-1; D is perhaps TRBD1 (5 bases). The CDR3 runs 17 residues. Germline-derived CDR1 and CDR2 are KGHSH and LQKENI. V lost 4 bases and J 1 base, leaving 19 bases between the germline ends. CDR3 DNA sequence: TGTGCCAGCTCACAACAGGCTAGCGGGACGCCGAACACTGAAGCTTTCTTT. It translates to CASSQQASGTPNTEAFF.

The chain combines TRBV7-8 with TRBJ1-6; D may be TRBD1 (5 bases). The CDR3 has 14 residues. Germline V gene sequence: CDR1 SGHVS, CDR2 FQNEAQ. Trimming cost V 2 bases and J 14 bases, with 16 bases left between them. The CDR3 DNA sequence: TGTGCCAGCAGCTTAAGGGGCGAGAGATCCACCCTCCACTTT. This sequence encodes CASSLRGERSTLHF. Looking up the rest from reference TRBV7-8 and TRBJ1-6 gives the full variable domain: GAGVSQSPRYKVAKRGQDVALRCDPISGHVSLFWYQQALGQGPEFLTYFQNEAQLDKSGLPSDRFFAERPEGSVSTLKIQRTQQEDSAVYLCASSLRGERSTLHFGNGTRLTVT.

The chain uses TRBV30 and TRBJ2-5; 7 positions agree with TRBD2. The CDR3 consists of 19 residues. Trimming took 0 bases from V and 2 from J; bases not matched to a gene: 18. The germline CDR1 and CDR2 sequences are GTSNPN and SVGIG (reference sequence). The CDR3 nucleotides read TGTGCCTGGAGTGTATCTCTCTGGTCAGCGGGGCCCCTTCAAGAGACCCAGTACTTC. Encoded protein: CAWSVSLWSAGPLQETQYF.

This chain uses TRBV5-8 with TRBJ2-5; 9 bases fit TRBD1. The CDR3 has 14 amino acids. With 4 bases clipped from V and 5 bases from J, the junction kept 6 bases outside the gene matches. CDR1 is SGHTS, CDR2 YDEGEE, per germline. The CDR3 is CASSPQGAGETQYF. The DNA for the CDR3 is TGTGCCAGCAGCCCACAGGGGGCCGGGGAGACCCAGTACTTC.

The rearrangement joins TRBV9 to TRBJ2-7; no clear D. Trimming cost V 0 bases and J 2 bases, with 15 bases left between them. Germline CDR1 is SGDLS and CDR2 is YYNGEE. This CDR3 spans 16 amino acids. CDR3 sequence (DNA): TGTGCCAGCAGCGTAGGGTCCAAGGCCCAGGCCTACGAGCAGTACTTC. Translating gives CASSVGSKAQAYEQYF.

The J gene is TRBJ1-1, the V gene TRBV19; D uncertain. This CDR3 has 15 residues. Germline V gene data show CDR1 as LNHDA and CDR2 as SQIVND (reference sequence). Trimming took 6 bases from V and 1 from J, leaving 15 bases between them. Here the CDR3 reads CASRLGGQANTEAFF. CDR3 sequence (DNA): TGTGCCAGTAGACTAGGCGGGCAGGCGAACACTGAAGCTTTCTTT.

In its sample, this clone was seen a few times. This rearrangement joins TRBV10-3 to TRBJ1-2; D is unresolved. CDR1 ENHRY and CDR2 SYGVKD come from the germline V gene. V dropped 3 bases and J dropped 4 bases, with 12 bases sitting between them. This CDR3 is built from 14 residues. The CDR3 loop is CAISDAGFGYGYTF. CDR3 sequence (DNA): TGTGCCATCAGTGATGCGGGCTTCGGCTATGGCTACACCTTC.

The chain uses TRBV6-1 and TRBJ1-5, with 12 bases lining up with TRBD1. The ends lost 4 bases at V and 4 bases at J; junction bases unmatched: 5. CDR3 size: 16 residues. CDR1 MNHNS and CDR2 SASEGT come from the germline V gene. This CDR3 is CASSGGTGGFNQPQHF. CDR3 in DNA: TGTGCCAGCAGTGGGGGGACAGGGGGCTTTAATCAGCCCCAGCATTTT.

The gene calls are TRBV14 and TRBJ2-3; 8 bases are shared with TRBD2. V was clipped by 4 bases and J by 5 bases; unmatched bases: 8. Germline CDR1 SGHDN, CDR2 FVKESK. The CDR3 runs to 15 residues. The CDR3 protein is CASSPPGGHQDTQYF. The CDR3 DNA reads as TGTGCCAGCAGCCCACCGGGGGGGCATCAAGATACGCAGTATTTT.

CDR3 bases: TGTGCCAGCAGCTCGTTAGAGTTCTTCACAGATACGCAGTATTTT. Its translation is CASSSLEFFTDTQYF. The chain couples TRBV5-6 to TRBJ2-3; D unresolved. The V gene's germline CDR1 is SGHDT and CDR2 YYEEEE. The CDR3 has 15 amino acids. V lost 3 bases and J 2 bases, leaving 13 bases between the germline ends.

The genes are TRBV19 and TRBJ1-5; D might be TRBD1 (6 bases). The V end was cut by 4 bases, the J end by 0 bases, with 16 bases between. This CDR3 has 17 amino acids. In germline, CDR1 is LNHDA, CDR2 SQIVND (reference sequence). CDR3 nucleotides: TGTGCCAGTAGTACAGGCAGGGGATTCTATAGCAATCAGCCCCAGCATTTT. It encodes CASSTGRGFYSNQPQHF.

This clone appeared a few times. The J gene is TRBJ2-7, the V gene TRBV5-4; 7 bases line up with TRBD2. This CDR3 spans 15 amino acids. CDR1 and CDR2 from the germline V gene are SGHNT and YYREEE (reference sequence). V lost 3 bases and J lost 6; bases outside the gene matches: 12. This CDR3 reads CASSSGLEGLREQYF. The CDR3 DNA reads TGTGCCAGCAGCTCCGGACTAGAGGGTCTTCGCGAGCAGTACTTC.

For the CDR3, the DNA is TGTGCCAGTAGTGGGCCGGAATTTAAAAACATTCAGTACTTC. Translating it yields CASSGPEFKNIQYF. The chain couples TRBV19 to TRBJ2-4; D remains unclear. V lost 5 bases, J lost 4 bases, and 12 bases lay in between. The CDR3 is 14 residues long. Germline values: CDR1 LNHDA, CDR2 SQIVND (reference sequence).

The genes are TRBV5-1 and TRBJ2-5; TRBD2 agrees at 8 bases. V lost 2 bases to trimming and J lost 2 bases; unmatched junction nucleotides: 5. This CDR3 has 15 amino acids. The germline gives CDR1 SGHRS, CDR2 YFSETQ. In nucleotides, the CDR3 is TGCGCCAGCAGCTTAAGCCAGCGGGGGCAAGAGACCCAGTACTTC. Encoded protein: CASSLSQRGQETQYF.